This entry is about one TCR beta chain. The data were obtained in a study of blood T cell repertoires in COVID-19. Study in general: T cells, B-cell-depleted T cells, or PBMCs supplied cDNA or gDNA.

The V segment lost 4 bases and the J segment 5 bases; nucleotides outside the gene matches: 4. Germline-derived CDR1 and CDR2 are LNHNV and YYDKDF (reference sequence). This CDR3 region has 14 residues. Per the original data handling: How many nucleated cells were present was estimated from reference gene primer amplification. Using immunoSEQ multiplex PCR, the repertoire was profiled, and TCRdb retains in-frame clones only, with some absent. The DNA gave D and trimming, while V, J and clone size come from that table. Of some 200,000 clones in the sample, 80% to 85% were seen once. The clonotype was recovered from a woman aged 80 or older with active or convalescent COVID-19. The genes are TRBV15 and TRBJ2-3; the match to TRBD1 covers 9 bases. Sequencing was carried out using peripheral blood. CDR3 sequence reads: CATSTRTGEDTQYF. The CDR3, as DNA: TGTGCCACCAGCACCCGGACAGGGGAAGATACGCAGTATTTT.